A selection of T cell receptor beta chains follows, all from one sample in a study of regulatory T cells in long-lasting Graves disease. TCRdb used MiXCR to reprocess the multiplex PCR reads, holding one entry per CDR3 protein. The table records 680,000 or so distinct CDR3 sequences, about 16% of them present only once. A further study also used this sample, focusing on T cells in Graves' hyperthyroidism and ophthalmopathy.

Source: peripheral blood mononuclear cells (PBMCs), taken at new diagnosis, from a patient treated with antithyroid drugs. These receptors came from a woman in her twenties or thirties with Graves disease. CDR3s include the opening cysteine and the closing phenylalanine or tryptophan. The order of the fields is J gene, clone size, D gene, V gene, CDR3 DNA, CDR3 protein. A D gene is named only where the DNA matches it firmly. Clone size appears in some rows only: once, few, many, or a class for an expanded clone.

j_gene: TRBJ1-2; abundance: many; d_gene: .; v_gene: TRBV28; CDR3nt: TGTGCCACCTATACCGGGGGGAACTATGGCTACACCTTC; CDR3aa: CATYTGGNYGYTF
j_gene: TRBJ2-7; abundance: .; d_gene: TRBD2; v_gene: TRBV19; CDR3nt: TGTGCCAGTTCCATCGTGGCTAGCGGCTCCGTAGTGGGTGACCAGTACTTC; CDR3aa: CASSIVASGSVVGDQYF
j_gene: TRBJ1-2; abundance: many; d_gene: .; v_gene: TRBV7-2; CDR3nt: TGTGCCAGCAGCTCTCAAACTAATTATGGCTACACCTTC; CDR3aa: CASSSQTNYGYTF
j_gene: TRBJ2-3; abundance: many; d_gene: .; v_gene: TRBV24-1; CDR3nt: TGTGCCACCAGTGATAGGCGGGTAGAGGTAGATACGCAGTATTTT; CDR3aa: CATSDRRVEVDTQYF
j_gene: TRBJ1-6; abundance: many; d_gene: .; v_gene: TRBV28; CDR3nt: TGTGCCAGCTCCCGGACGGGACTATCACCCCTCCACTTT; CDR3aa: CASSRTGLSPLHF
j_gene: TRBJ1-6; abundance: .; d_gene: .; v_gene: TRBV9; CDR3nt: TGTGCCAGCAGCGTTAGGGCGGGGACTAATTCACCCCTCCACTTT; CDR3aa: CASSVRAGTNSPLHF
j_gene: TRBJ2-7; abundance: .; d_gene: TRBD2; v_gene: TRBV20-1; CDR3nt: TGCAGTGCTAGAGTTGCGGGAGGTGGAGGTGGCGAGCAGTACTTC; CDR3aa: CSARVAGGGGGEQYF
j_gene: TRBJ1-1; abundance: many; d_gene: .; v_gene: TRBV29-1; CDR3nt: TGCAGCGTTCGGAAAATGAACACTGAAGCTTTCTTT; CDR3aa: CSVRKMNTEAFF
j_gene: TRBJ2-1; abundance: many; d_gene: .; v_gene: TRBV5-1; CDR3nt: TGCGCCAGCAGCTTGCTTGGTAGGACTGGAGATGAGCAGTTCTTC; CDR3aa: CASSLLGRTGDEQFF
j_gene: TRBJ2-7; abundance: few; d_gene: .; v_gene: TRBV6-1; CDR3nt: TGTGCCAGCACCGTAACGCCCCATTTAAGTGTTGAAGGCGAGCAGTACTTC; CDR3aa: CASTVTPHLSVEGEQYF
j_gene: TRBJ2-1; abundance: .; d_gene: .; v_gene: TRBV12-5; CDR3nt: TGTGCTAGTGGTTTGGGGGCTAGCTTTCACGTTTACAATGAGCAGTTCTTC; CDR3aa: CASGLGASFHVYNEQFF
j_gene: TRBJ1-1; abundance: many; d_gene: .; v_gene: TRBV19; CDR3nt: TGTGCCAGTAGTATAAACCAGGGGTCCACTGAAGCTTTCTTT; CDR3aa: CASSINQGSTEAFF
j_gene: TRBJ1-5; abundance: .; d_gene: TRBD1; v_gene: TRBV19; CDR3nt: TGTGCCAGTAGGGGACAGGGTCAAGGGATTATGCCCCAGCATTTT; CDR3aa: CASRGQGQGIMPQHF
j_gene: TRBJ1-6; abundance: few; d_gene: .; v_gene: TRBV9; CDR3nt: TGTGCCAGCAGCGCCCCTGATCTTTATAATTCACCCCTCCACTTT; CDR3aa: CASSAPDLYNSPLHF
j_gene: TRBJ2-2; abundance: few; d_gene: .; v_gene: TRBV7-2; CDR3nt: TGTGCCAGCAGCTTAGCGCCCGGGCATCGGGGCGCCGGGGAGCTGTTTTTT; CDR3aa: CASSLAPGHRGAGELFF
j_gene: TRBJ2-2; abundance: .; d_gene: .; v_gene: TRBV19; CDR3nt: TGTGCCAGTAGGACGAGGGGCACCGGGGAGCTGTTTTTT; CDR3aa: CASRTRGTGELFF
j_gene: TRBJ2-7; abundance: many; d_gene: TRBD1; v_gene: TRBV20-1; CDR3nt: TGCAGTGCTCCGCGGCGGACAGGGGAGTCCTGGGGGCAGTACTTC; CDR3aa: CSAPRRTGESWGQYF
j_gene: TRBJ2-2; abundance: few; d_gene: TRBD1; v_gene: TRBV6-2/TRBV6-3; CDR3nt: TGTGCCAGCAGTTGGCTACAGGGGAGCGGGGAGCTGTTTTTT; CDR3aa: CASSWLQGSGELFF
j_gene: TRBJ1-3; abundance: many; d_gene: .; v_gene: TRBV24-1; CDR3nt: TGTGCCACCATGGCCTCCTCTGGAAACACCATATATTTT; CDR3aa: CATMASSGNTIYF
j_gene: TRBJ2-7; abundance: many; d_gene: .; v_gene: TRBV18; CDR3nt: TGTGCCAGCTCACCTGGGGGCGGATCCTACGAGCAGTACTTC; CDR3aa: CASSPGGGSYEQYF
j_gene: TRBJ2-7; abundance: many; d_gene: .; v_gene: TRBV5-1; CDR3nt: TGCGCCAGCCGAGGGACGGGCAACTACGAGCAGTACTTC; CDR3aa: CASRGTGNYEQYF
j_gene: TRBJ1-2; abundance: .; d_gene: .; v_gene: TRBV30; CDR3nt: TGTGCCGGAGGGGGGCTCCGGGGCTACACCTTC; CDR3aa: CAGGGLRGYTF
j_gene: TRBJ2-3; abundance: few; d_gene: .; v_gene: TRBV5-1; CDR3nt: TGCGCCAGCAGCCTGTACAGCGGAATATCCACAGATACGCAGTATTTT; CDR3aa: CASSLYSGISTDTQYF
j_gene: TRBJ1-5; abundance: few; d_gene: TRBD1; v_gene: TRBV27; CDR3nt: TGTGCCAGCAGGGACAGGGGGCGGGAGGGCAATCAGCCCCAGCATTTT; CDR3aa: CASRDRGREGNQPQHF
j_gene: TRBJ2-3; abundance: .; d_gene: TRBD1; v_gene: TRBV15; CDR3nt: TGTGCCACCAGCAGAGATGGGACAGGGGCAGATACGCAGTATTTT; CDR3aa: CATSRDGTGADTQYF
j_gene: TRBJ2-3; abundance: many; d_gene: .; v_gene: TRBV28; CDR3nt: TGTGCCAGCAGTTTAAGTGTGGGGGCAGATACGCAGTATTTT; CDR3aa: CASSLSVGADTQYF
j_gene: TRBJ2-7; abundance: many; d_gene: TRBD1; v_gene: TRBV6-2/TRBV6-3; CDR3nt: TGTGCCAGCAGCGGGACAGGGGATTCCTACGAGCAGTACTTC; CDR3aa: CASSGTGDSYEQYF
j_gene: TRBJ2-1; abundance: .; d_gene: .; v_gene: TRBV20-1; CDR3nt: TGCAGTGCTAGGAGGGACCAAGGGAATGAGCAGTTCTTC; CDR3aa: CSARRDQGNEQFF
j_gene: TRBJ2-7; abundance: .; d_gene: TRBD2; v_gene: TRBV20-1; CDR3nt: TGCAGTGCTAGAGGTAGCGGGCTTTACGAGCAGTACTTC; CDR3aa: CSARGSGLYEQYF
j_gene: TRBJ2-2; abundance: many; d_gene: TRBD2; v_gene: TRBV2; CDR3nt: TGTGCCAGCAGGCTGCTAGCGGGGGCCAACACCGGGGAGCTGTTTTTT; CDR3aa: CASRLLAGANTGELFF
j_gene: TRBJ2-7; abundance: few; d_gene: .; v_gene: TRBV7-6; CDR3nt: TGTGCCAGCAGCTACTCGGGGCAGGCACCCACGGGGGAGCAGTACTTC; CDR3aa: CASSYSGQAPTGEQYF
j_gene: TRBJ2-7; abundance: many; d_gene: .; v_gene: TRBV11-2; CDR3nt: TGTGCCAGCACCGGCGACAGGGCGGGGGAGCAGTACTTC; CDR3aa: CASTGDRAGEQYF
j_gene: TRBJ1-6; abundance: .; d_gene: .; v_gene: TRBV10-3; CDR3nt: TGTGCCATCAGTGAGGGACCCCACTATAATTCACCCCTCCACTTT; CDR3aa: CAISEGPHYNSPLHF
j_gene: TRBJ2-7; abundance: many; d_gene: .; v_gene: TRBV2; CDR3nt: TGTGCCAGCAGTAAGGAAGGTACCTACGAGCAGTACTTC; CDR3aa: CASSKEGTYEQYF
j_gene: TRBJ1-6; abundance: many; d_gene: .; v_gene: TRBV28; CDR3nt: TGTGCCTCCCTCGGCAACAGGGTATCACCCCTCCACTTT; CDR3aa: CASLGNRVSPLHF
j_gene: TRBJ2-1; abundance: .; d_gene: TRBD1; v_gene: TRBV24-1; CDR3nt: TGTGCCACCAGTGATGTGGACAGGGGGACTGACAATGAGCAGTTCTTC; CDR3aa: CATSDVDRGTDNEQFF
j_gene: TRBJ2-1; abundance: few; d_gene: .; v_gene: TRBV5-1; CDR3nt: TGCGCCAGCAGCTCCCCAACCGGGACTTCCTTCGATGAGCAGTTCTTC; CDR3aa: CASSSPTGTSFDEQFF
j_gene: TRBJ1-2; abundance: few; d_gene: .; v_gene: TRBV7-9; CDR3nt: TGTGCCAGCAGCCAACAGGAGGCGGGCTACACCTTC; CDR3aa: CASSQQEAGYTF
j_gene: TRBJ2-7; abundance: many; d_gene: TRBD1; v_gene: TRBV28; CDR3nt: TGTGCCAGCAGTTCTTATTCCCGGGACAGGCTCCACGAGCAGTACTTC; CDR3aa: CASSSYSRDRLHEQYF
j_gene: TRBJ2-1; abundance: few; d_gene: TRBD1; v_gene: TRBV5-8; CDR3nt: TGTGCCAGCAGCTTGCAGGACAGGGCTTGGGATGAGCAGTTCTTC; CDR3aa: CASSLQDRAWDEQFF
j_gene: TRBJ1-1; abundance: many; d_gene: .; v_gene: TRBV6-1; CDR3nt: TGTGCCAGCCAGCCCGGGCAGTTGAACACTGAAGCTTTCTTT; CDR3aa: CASQPGQLNTEAFF
j_gene: TRBJ2-4; abundance: many; d_gene: TRBD2; v_gene: TRBV2; CDR3nt: TGTGCCAGCAGTTGGACTAGCGTGGCCAAAAACATTCAGTACTTC; CDR3aa: CASSWTSVAKNIQYF
j_gene: TRBJ2-1; abundance: few; d_gene: TRBD2; v_gene: TRBV20-1; CDR3nt: TGCAGTGCTAGAGATCGGGCTAGCGGGAGTCTGAATGAGCAGTTCTTC; CDR3aa: CSARDRASGSLNEQFF
j_gene: TRBJ2-5; abundance: many; d_gene: .; v_gene: TRBV7-2; CDR3nt: TGTGCCAGCAGCTGGCGGACTGGGGGTGGAGAGACCCAGTACTTC; CDR3aa: CASSWRTGGGETQYF
j_gene: TRBJ2-5; abundance: many; d_gene: .; v_gene: TRBV12-3/TRBV12-4; CDR3nt: TGTGCCAGCGGGCAACACCTCGGGATCGGGACCCAGTACTTC; CDR3aa: CASGQHLGIGTQYF
j_gene: TRBJ2-3; abundance: many; d_gene: TRBD1; v_gene: TRBV18; CDR3nt: TGTGCCAGCTCTCCTACAGGGGTCGCAGATACGCAGTATTTT; CDR3aa: CASSPTGVADTQYF